This passage covers 30 T cell receptor beta chains from one sample sequenced in a study of Ad26.COV2.S vaccination and SARS-CoV-2 variants. The treatment here: around 19 received Ad26.COV2.S at low or high dose, single or two shots; a few received placebo; per-sample allocation not given. Sampling took place 63 days after the first vaccine or placebo injection. TCRdb's table, derived via immunoSEQ multiplex PCR, lists solely in-frame clones and lacks some. In the table there are approximately 420,000 clones, approximately 86% of which are singletons. The sequenced sample was peripheral blood, obtained in a trial of Ad26.COV2.S vaccine versus placebo. The receptor set was obtained from a person aged 18-65 years who received the Ad26.COV2.S COVID-19 vaccine or a placebo.

This clone was found once. The rearrangement links TRBV6-2 or TRBV6-3 to TRBJ2-5, with D tentatively TRBD2 (5 bases). This CDR3 region has 13 residues. Germline V gene data show CDR1 as MNHEY and CDR2 as SVGEGT. V lost 2 bases and J 5 bases, leaving 9 bases between the germline ends. The CDR3 protein is CASSYEGYETQYF. In DNA, the CDR3 is TGTGCCAGCAGTTACGAGGGTTACGAGACCCAGTACTTC.

The chain carries TRBV27 and TRBJ1-5, with D tentatively TRBD1 (5 bases). The CDR3 runs 15 residues. Germline loops: CDR1 MNHEY, CDR2 SMNVEV (reference sequence). V lost 2 bases and J lost 1, with 9 bases in between. CDR3 region: CASSLAQGSNQPQHF. CDR3 coding DNA: TGTGCCAGCAGTTTAGCCCAGGGAAGCAATCAGCCCCAGCATTTT.

V gene TRBV2 combines with J gene TRBJ1-5, with TRBD1 matching 9 bases. Trimming cost V 4 bases and J 5 bases; bases outside gene matches: 9. Germline V CDR1 and CDR2: SNHLY, FYNNEI. The CDR3 covers 16 residues. The CDR3 DNA reads as TGTGCCAGCAGTGGGGGGACAGGGAACCGCGATCAGCCCCAGCATTTT. Protein: CASSGGTGNRDQPQHF.

The chain carries TRBV10-3 and TRBJ2-5; TRBD2 matches 12 bases. This CDR3 is 14 amino acids long. Germline V gene sequence: CDR1 ENHRY, CDR2 SYGVKD. V lost 11 bases, J lost 3 bases, and 7 bases stayed unmatched. The CDR3 sequence: CAARTSGNEETQYF. CDR3 DNA: TGTGCCGCCAGGACTAGCGGGAATGAAGAGACCCAGTACTTC.

The V call is TRBV2, the J call TRBJ2-2; D unclear. The CDR3 has 13 residues. Trimming took off 4 bases at V and 6 bases at J, with 9 bases between the two ends. Germline CDR1 and CDR2: SNHLY and FYNNEI. The CDR3 DNA reads as TGTGCCAGCAGTGGGCGTCGGTCCGGGGAGCTGTTTTTT. Amino acids: CASSGRRSGELFF.

This chain uses TRBV5-4 with TRBJ2-5; D is ambiguous. V was trimmed by 1 base and J by 5 bases, leaving 9 bases between them. Germline loops: CDR1 SGHNT, CDR2 YYREEE (reference sequence). The CDR3 spans 13 residues. CDR3 coding DNA: TGTGCCAGCAGCTTGACCGGTAGGGAGACCCAGTACTTC. Amino acids: CASSLTGRETQYF.

V and J are TRBV21-1 and TRBJ1-1; TRBD1, the D gene given by the table, was not confirmed from the DNA. TRBV21-1 constitutes a pseudogene. This CDR3 comprises 18 residues. CDR3 bases: TGTGCCAGCAGCAAAGACGTGCAGGCGGGACAGGCGAACACTGAAGCTTTCTTT. The encoded protein is CASSKDVQAGQANTEAFF.

The chain employs TRBV6-5 and TRBJ2-7; the D is unclear. This CDR3 comprises 11 residues. Trimming stripped 8 bases from V and 2 bases from J, with 7 bases between. Germline lookup yields CDR1 MNHEY and CDR2 SVGAGI. CDR3 in amino acids: CASSGAYEQYF. CDR3 sequence (DNA): TGTGCCAGCTCAGGAGCCTACGAGCAGTACTTC.

This chain joins TRBV18 and TRBJ1-6; D may be TRBD1 (6 bases). Trimming took 1 base from V and 10 from J, leaving 14 bases between them. The CDR3 covers 15 residues. Germline V gene data show CDR1 as KGHSH and CDR2 as LQKENI. DNA of the CDR3: TGTGCCAGCTCACCACTCGGGCAGGGGATCTCACCCCTCCACTTT. Amino acid sequence: CASSPLGQGISPLHF.

The chain joins TRBV6-1 to TRBJ2-2; TRBD1 matches 7 bases. Germline assignment: CDR1 MNHNS and CDR2 SASEGT. The CDR3 is made up of 16 amino acids. V gave up 2 bases and J gave up 3 bases; unmatched junction bases: 6. As DNA, the CDR3 is TGTGCCAGCAGTGAAACAACAGGGGTTGACACCGGGGAGCTGTTTTTT. This codes for CASSETTGVDTGELFF.

The chain carries TRBV7-8 and TRBJ2-3; 10 nucleotides align to TRBD2. V shed 7 bases, J shed 0 bases, and the junction held 13 bases outside the gene matches. The CDR3 loop spans 18 amino acids. The germline V gene encodes CDR1 SGHVS and CDR2 FQNEAQ. In DNA form, the CDR3 reads TGTGCCAGCACTATGCGGGCTAGCGGGGGCTCTAGCACAGATACGCAGTATTTT. Its protein is CASTMRASGGSSTDTQYF. Together with reference TRBV7-8 and TRBJ2-3, the CDR3 gives the full variable domain: GAGVSQSPRYKVAKRGQDVALRCDPISGHVSLFWYQQALGQGPEFLTYFQNEAQLDKSGLPSDRFFAERPEGSVSTLKIQRTQQEDSAVYLCASTMRASGGSSTDTQYFGPGTRLTVL.

The genes are TRBV2 and TRBJ1-6; D possibly corresponds to TRBD1 (6 bases). This CDR3 has 18 residues. Per the germline V gene, CDR1 is SNHLY and CDR2 is FYNNEI. The V end was cut by 6 bases, the J end by 3 bases, with 21 bases between. The CDR3 coding sequence is TGTGCCAGCAGAGTGGACAGTTCCTCCCCCTACTATAATTCACCCCTCCACTTT. This gives the protein CASRVDSSSPYYNSPLHF.

This chain links TRBV2 with TRBJ1-5, with D possibly being TRBD1 (5 bases). The CDR3 spans 14 residues. Deletions cut 7 bases from V and 0 bases from J, with 10 bases between. Looked up from germline, CDR1 is SNHLY and CDR2 is FYNNEI. The CDR3 reads CASTDSNSNQPQHF. The CDR3 nucleotides read TGTGCCAGCACAGACAGCAATAGCAATCAGCCCCAGCATTTT.

The chain combines TRBV10-3 with TRBJ1-1; 9 nucleotides align to TRBD1. The V gene's germline CDR1 is ENHRY and CDR2 SYGVKD. V was pared by 7 bases and J by 1 base, with 7 bases of the junction left unmatched. This CDR3 is built from 15 residues. For the CDR3, the DNA is TGTGCCATCACTGCAGGGGGACAGGGGAACACTGAAGCTTTCTTT. Protein product: CAITAGGQGNTEAFF.

This chain connects TRBV3-1 (or the pseudogene TRBV3-2) to TRBJ2-7; tentatively, D is TRBD2 (5 bases). V lost 1 base and J lost 3, with 7 bases in between. There are 13 residues in the CDR3. The V gene's germline CDR1 is LGHDT and CDR2 YNNKEL (reference sequence). This CDR3 reads CASSQAGLYEQYF. The CDR3 bases are TGTGCCAGCAGCCAAGCCGGACTCTACGAGCAGTACTTC.

The V call is TRBV6-2 or TRBV6-3, the J call TRBJ1-1; no clear D. Trimming took 4 bases from V and 0 from J, leaving 9 bases between them. This CDR3 is built from 14 residues. The germline CDR1 and CDR2 sequences are MNHEY and SVGEGT. The CDR3 coding sequence is TGTGCCAGCAGTTTGCGGACGGTGAACACTGAAGCTTTCTTT. It translates to CASSLRTVNTEAFF.

The chain employs TRBV7-9 and TRBJ2-7; possible D gene TRBD1, 5 bases. The CDR3 is 14 amino acids. The V gene's germline CDR1 is SEHNR and CDR2 FQNEAQ (reference sequence). The V gene lost 5 bases and the J gene lost 0 bases, with 11 bases spanning the gap. The CDR3 sequence: CASSPADNSYEQYF. The CDR3 DNA sequence: TGTGCCAGCAGCCCCGCGGACAACTCCTACGAGCAGTACTTC.

The chain joins TRBV27 to TRBJ1-1, with 9 bases aligning to TRBD1. The junction had 9 bases not matched to a gene; V was cut back by 6 bases and J by 10 bases. CDR3 length: 13 residues. Looked up from germline, CDR1 is MNHEY and CDR2 is SMNVEV (reference sequence). The CDR3 DNA reads TGTGCCAGCAGATCCCGGGACAGGGATCGAGCTTTCTTT. It encodes CASRSRDRDRAFF.

V usage is TRBV6-5 and J usage is TRBJ2-7; 10 bases fit TRBD2. The junction had 4 bases not matched to a gene; V was cut back by 8 bases and J by 0 bases. This CDR3 is 14 amino acids long. Germline CDR1 and CDR2: MNHEY and SVGAGI. The CDR3 DNA reads as TGTGCCAGCCGATCTAGCGGGGGCTCCTACGAGCAGTACTTC. This sequence encodes CASRSSGGSYEQYF.

The chain carries TRBV6-5 and TRBJ2-3, with a possible D match to TRBD2 (5 bases). CDR3 length equals 12 residues. V lost 10 bases to trimming and J lost 5 bases, with 13 bases between them. Per germline, CDR1 MNHEY and CDR2 SVGAGI. In DNA, the CDR3 is TGTGCCACCCGAGGGCCGGGAGATACGCAGTATTTT. Its translation is CATRGPGDTQYF.

This clone was recorded only once. J is TRBJ2-5 and V is TRBV9; no clear D. This CDR3 spans 13 amino acids. V was shortened by 3 bases and J by 2 bases, with 8 bases between the two germline ends. Per the germline V gene, CDR1 is SGDLS and CDR2 is YYNGEE. The CDR3: CASSEGRQETQYF. As DNA, the CDR3 is TGTGCCAGCAGCGAAGGCAGACAAGAGACCCAGTACTTC.

The chain has TRBV29-1 and TRBJ2-1, with D unresolved. The CDR3 has 12 amino acids. V shed 4 bases and J shed 1 base, with 5 bases lying between them. Germline CDR1 and CDR2: SQVTM and ANQGSEA. For the CDR3, the DNA is TGCAGCGTTGTTGATTCCTACAATGAGCAGTTCTTC. Its translation is CSVVDSYNEQFF.

V and J are TRBV7-2 and TRBJ2-5; 7 bases match TRBD2. The CDR3 has 14 residues. Germline loops: CDR1 SGHTA, CDR2 FQGNSA. Losses at the gene ends were 0 bases for V and 5 bases for J; bases not matched to a gene: 3. In nucleotides, the CDR3 is TGTGCCAGCAGCTTAGCGGGGAGGGTTGAGACCCAGTACTTC. It translates to CASSLAGRVETQYF.

The rearrangement joins TRBV27 to TRBJ1-5; D not resolved. Germline CDR1 is MNHEY and CDR2 is SMNVEV (reference sequence). CDR3 length equals 13 residues. Trimming cost V 2 bases and J 7 bases, with 9 bases left between them. CDR3 nucleotides: TGTGCCAGCAGTTTAGGGTCCCAACAGCCCCAGCATTTT. It codes for CASSLGSQQPQHF.

This chain uses TRBV7-2 with TRBJ2-3; no clear D gene. This CDR3 contains 12 residues. Germline CDR1 SGHTA, CDR2 FQGNSA. The V gene lost 4 bases and the J gene lost 2 bases, with 4 bases spanning the gap. DNA for the CDR3: TGTGCCAGCAGCTCCACCACAGATACGCAGTATTTT. It translates to CASSSTTDTQYF. The entire variable domain, with the rest obtained from reference TRBV7-2 and TRBJ2-3, is as follows: GAGVSQSPSNKVTEKGKDVELRCDPISGHTALYWYRQSLGQGLEFLIYFQGNSAPDKSGLPSDRFSAERTGGSVSTLTIQRTQQEDSAVYLCASSSTTDTQYFGPGTRLTVL.

The V call is TRBV2, the J call TRBJ1-6, with D possibly being TRBD1 (6 bases). The length of the CDR3 is 15 residues. Between the trimmed V and J ends, which lost 1 base and 6 bases, there was a span of 10 bases. Germline V gene data show CDR1 as SNHLY and CDR2 as FYNNEI. CDR3 sequence: CASSEEQGLNSPLHF. CDR3 DNA: TGTGCCAGCAGTGAAGAACAGGGCCTTAATTCACCCCTCCACTTT.

This chain uses TRBV10-3 with TRBJ2-1; no reliable D call. The CDR3 covers 15 residues. The germline V gene encodes CDR1 ENHRY and CDR2 SYGVKD. V shed 7 bases and J shed 8 bases, with 21 bases lying between them. Here the CDR3 reads CAIMRGDPPSDEQFF. In DNA, the CDR3 is TGTGCCATCATGCGAGGAGACCCACCCAGTGATGAGCAGTTCTTC.

The chain employs TRBV27 and TRBJ2-1, with 9 bases lining up with TRBD1. This CDR3 has 13 residues. The germline CDR1 and CDR2 sequences are MNHEY and SMNVEV (reference sequence). The junction had 4 bases not matched to a gene; V was cut back by 6 bases and J by 7 bases. The CDR3 loop reads CASRKTGGNEQFF. CDR3 nucleotides: TGTGCCAGCAGGAAGACAGGGGGGAATGAGCAGTTCTTC.

The chain couples TRBV5-4 to TRBJ2-7; 10 bases are a match to TRBD1. Unmatched junction bases numbered 3, after V lost 0 bases and J lost 0 bases. The CDR3 length is 16 residues. Germline V gene lookup returns CDR1 SGHNT and CDR2 YYREEE (reference sequence). This CDR3 reads CASSLAGTGDSYEQYF. The CDR3 DNA follows: TGTGCCAGCAGCTTGGCCGGGACAGGGGACTCCTACGAGCAGTACTTC.

The CDR3 spells CASSLGLDTEAFF. For the CDR3, the DNA is TGTGCCAGCAGCTTAGGGTTGGACACTGAAGCTTTCTTT. The chain links TRBV7-2 to TRBJ1-1; D not resolved. The V gene's germline CDR1 is SGHTA and CDR2 FQGNSA. The CDR3 has 13 amino acids. V lost 1 base and J 3 bases, leaving 6 bases between the germline ends. The entire variable domain, with the rest obtained from reference TRBV7-2 and TRBJ1-1, is as follows: GAGVSQSPSNKVTEKGKDVELRCDPISGHTALYWYRQSLGQGLEFLIYFQGNSAPDKSGLPSDRFSAERTGGSVSTLTIQRTQQEDSAVYLCASSLGLDTEAFFGQGTRLTVV.